The sequence of this TCR beta chain was determined in a study of post-analysis software for immune sequencing data. TCR beta cDNA libraries had unique molecular identifiers. Out of roughly 0.85 to 11 million T cells, some 480,000 cDNA molecules were generated. From the PCR reads, TCRdb called clonotypes with MiXCR, one entry per CDR3 protein. The sample consists of some 690,000 distinct CDR3 sequences, roughly 27% of them appearing once. Study results and caveats: Controls showed lower frequencies than patients for a handful of TRBV segments, and TRBV5-6, TRBV5-1 and TRBV20-1 were among these. Diversity measured as normalized Chao1 was significantly lower in multiple sclerosis patients than in controls.

A note on this clonotype: Its cognate antigen is unknown.

The germline V gene encodes CDR1 SGHTA and CDR2 FQGNSA. This CDR3 is 13 amino acids long. Trimming took off 7 bases at V and 0 bases at J, with 7 bases between the two ends. This receptor was taken from a girl between 10 and 17 years old with multiple sclerosis. The chain links TRBV7-2 to TRBJ1-5; D remains ambiguous. The sample taken for sequencing was blood. CDR3 region: CASNEDSNQPQHF. Here the CDR3 DNA reads TGTGCCAGCAACGAAGATAGCAATCAGCCCCAGCATTTT. Based on the CDR3 plus reference TRBV7-2 and TRBJ1-5, the full variable domain is GAGVSQSPSNKVTEKGKDVELRCDPISGHTALYWYRQSLGQGLEFLIYFQGNSAPDKSGLPSDRFSAERTGGSVSTLTIQRTQQEDSAVYLCASNEDSNQPQHFGDGTRLSIL.